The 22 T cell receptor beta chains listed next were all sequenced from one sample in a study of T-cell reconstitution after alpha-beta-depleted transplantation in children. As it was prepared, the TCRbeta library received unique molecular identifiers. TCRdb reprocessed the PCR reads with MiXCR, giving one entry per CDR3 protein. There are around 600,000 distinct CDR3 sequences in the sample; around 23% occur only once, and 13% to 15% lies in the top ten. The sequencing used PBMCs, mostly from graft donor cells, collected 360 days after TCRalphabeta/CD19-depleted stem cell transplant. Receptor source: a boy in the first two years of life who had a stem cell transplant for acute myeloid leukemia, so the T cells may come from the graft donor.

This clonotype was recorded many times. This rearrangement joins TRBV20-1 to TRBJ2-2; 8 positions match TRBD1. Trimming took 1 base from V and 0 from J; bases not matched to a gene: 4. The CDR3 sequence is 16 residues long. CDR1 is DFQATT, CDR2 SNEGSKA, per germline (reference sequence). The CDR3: CSARGQGTPNTGELFF. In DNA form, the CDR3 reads TGCAGTGCTAGAGGACAGGGGACCCCGAACACCGGGGAGCTGTTTTTT.

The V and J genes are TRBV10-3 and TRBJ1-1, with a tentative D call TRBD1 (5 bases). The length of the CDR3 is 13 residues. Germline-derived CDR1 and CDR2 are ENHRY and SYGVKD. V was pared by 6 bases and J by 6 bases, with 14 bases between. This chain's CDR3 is CAIRDKNSAEAFF. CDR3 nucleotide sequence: TGTGCCATCAGGGACAAAAATTCCGCTGAAGCTTTCTTT.

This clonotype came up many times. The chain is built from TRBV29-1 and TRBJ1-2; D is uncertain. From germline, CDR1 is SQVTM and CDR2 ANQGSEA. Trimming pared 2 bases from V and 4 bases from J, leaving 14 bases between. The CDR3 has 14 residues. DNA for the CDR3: TGCAGCGTTGAATCAGCCCCCCGAGGCTATGGCTACACCTTC. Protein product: CSVESAPRGYGYTF. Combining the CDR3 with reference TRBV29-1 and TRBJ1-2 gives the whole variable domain SAVISQKPSRDICQRGTSLTIQCQVDSQVTMMFWYRQQPGQSLTLIATANQGSEATYESGFVIDKFPISRPNLTFSTLTVSNMSPEDSSIYLCSVESAPRGYGYTFGSGTRLTVV.

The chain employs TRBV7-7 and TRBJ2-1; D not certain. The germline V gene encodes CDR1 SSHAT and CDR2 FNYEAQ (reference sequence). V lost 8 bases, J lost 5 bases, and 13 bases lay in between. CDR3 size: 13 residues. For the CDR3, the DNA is TGTGCCAGCGCCAAAGACACTGACAATGAGCAGTTCTTC. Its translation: CASAKDTDNEQFF.

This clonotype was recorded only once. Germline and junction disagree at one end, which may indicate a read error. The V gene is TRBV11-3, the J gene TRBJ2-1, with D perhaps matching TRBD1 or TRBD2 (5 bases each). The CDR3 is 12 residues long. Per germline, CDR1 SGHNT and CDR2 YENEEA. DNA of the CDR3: TGTGCCAGCAGCCCAAGGGGAGATCGCGCTCAATTC. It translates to CASSPRGDRAQF.

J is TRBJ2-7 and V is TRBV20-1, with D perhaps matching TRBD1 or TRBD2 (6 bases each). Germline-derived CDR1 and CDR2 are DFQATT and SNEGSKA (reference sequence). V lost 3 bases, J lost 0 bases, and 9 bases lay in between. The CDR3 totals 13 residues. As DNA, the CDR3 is TGCAGTGCTAGCGGGGGCAACTCCTACGAGCAGTACTTC. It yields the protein CSASGGNSYEQYF.

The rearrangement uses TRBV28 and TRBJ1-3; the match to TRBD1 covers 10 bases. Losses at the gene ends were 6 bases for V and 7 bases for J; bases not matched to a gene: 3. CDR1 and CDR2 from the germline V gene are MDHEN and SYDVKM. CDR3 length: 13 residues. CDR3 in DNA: TGTGCCAGCAGAGGGACAGGGGATAACACCATATATTTT. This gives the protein CASRGTGDNTIYF. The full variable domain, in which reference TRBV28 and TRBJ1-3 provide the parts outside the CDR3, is DVKVTQSSRYLVKRTGEKVFLECVQDMDHENMFWYRQDPGLGLRLIYFSYDVKMKEKGDIPEGYSVSREKKERFSLILESASTNQTSMYLCASRGTGDNTIYFGEGSWLTVV.

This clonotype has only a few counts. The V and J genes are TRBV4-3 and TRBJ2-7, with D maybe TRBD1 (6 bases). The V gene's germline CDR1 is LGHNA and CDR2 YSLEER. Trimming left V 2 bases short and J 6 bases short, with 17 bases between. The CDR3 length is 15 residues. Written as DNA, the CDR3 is TGCGCCAGCAGCCAACATGCCAGGGGATGGACCGAGCAGTACTTC. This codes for CASSQHARGWTEQYF.

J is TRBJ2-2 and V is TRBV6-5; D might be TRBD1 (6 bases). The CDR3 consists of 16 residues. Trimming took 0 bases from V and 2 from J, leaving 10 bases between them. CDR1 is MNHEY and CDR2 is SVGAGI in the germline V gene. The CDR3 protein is CASSYSRDKNTGELFF. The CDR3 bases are TGTGCCAGCAGTTACTCGAGGGACAAAAACACCGGGGAGCTGTTTTTT.

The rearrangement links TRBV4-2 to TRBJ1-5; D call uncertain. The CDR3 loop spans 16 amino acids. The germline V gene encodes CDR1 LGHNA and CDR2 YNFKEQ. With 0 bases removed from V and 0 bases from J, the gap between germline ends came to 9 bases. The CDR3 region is CASSQETSNSNQPQHF. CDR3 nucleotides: TGTGCCAGCAGCCAAGAAACCTCTAATAGCAATCAGCCCCAGCATTTT.

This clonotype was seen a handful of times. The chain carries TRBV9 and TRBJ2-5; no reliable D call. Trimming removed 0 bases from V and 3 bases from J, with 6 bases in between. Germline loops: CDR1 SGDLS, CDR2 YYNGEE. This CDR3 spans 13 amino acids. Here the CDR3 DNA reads TGTGCCAGCAGCGTAGAACCGGAAGAGACCCAGTACTTC. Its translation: CASSVEPEETQYF.

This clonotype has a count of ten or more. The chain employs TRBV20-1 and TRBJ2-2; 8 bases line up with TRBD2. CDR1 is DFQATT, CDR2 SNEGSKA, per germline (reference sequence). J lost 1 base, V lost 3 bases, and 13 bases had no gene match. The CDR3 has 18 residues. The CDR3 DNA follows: TGCAGTGCTAGGGGTACCAAACTAGCGGTGAAGAACACCGGGGAGCTGTTTTTT. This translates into CSARGTKLAVKNTGELFF.

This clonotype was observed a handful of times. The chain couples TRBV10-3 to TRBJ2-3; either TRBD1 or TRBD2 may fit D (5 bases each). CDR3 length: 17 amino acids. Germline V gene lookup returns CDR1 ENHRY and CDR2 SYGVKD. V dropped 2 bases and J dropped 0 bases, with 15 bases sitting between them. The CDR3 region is CAISEGVGDPSTDTQYF. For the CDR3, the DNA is TGTGCCATCAGTGAGGGCGTAGGGGACCCTAGCACAGATACGCAGTATTTT.

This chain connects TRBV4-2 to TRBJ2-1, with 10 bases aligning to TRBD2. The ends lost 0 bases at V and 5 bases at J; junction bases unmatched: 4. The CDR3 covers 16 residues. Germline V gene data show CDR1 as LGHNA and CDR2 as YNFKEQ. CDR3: CASSQEQRGGHNEQFF. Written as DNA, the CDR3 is TGTGCCAGCAGCCAAGAGCAGCGGGGGGGACACAATGAGCAGTTCTTC.

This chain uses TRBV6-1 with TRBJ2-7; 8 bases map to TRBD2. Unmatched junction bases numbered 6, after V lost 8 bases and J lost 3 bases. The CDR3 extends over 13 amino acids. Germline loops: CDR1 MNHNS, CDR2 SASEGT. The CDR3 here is CASGRGGGYEQYF. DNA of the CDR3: TGTGCCAGCGGTCGGGGGGGAGGCTACGAGCAGTACTTC.

The DNA for the CDR3 is TGCAGTGCTCGACGGACAGTGTATAATTCACCCCTCCACTTT. This gives the protein CSARRTVYNSPLHF. The V gene is TRBV20-1, the J gene TRBJ1-6, with D possibly being TRBD1 (6 bases). Germline V CDR1 and CDR2: DFQATT, SNEGSKA (reference sequence). The V gene lost 5 bases and the J gene lost 4 bases, with 12 bases spanning the gap. The CDR3 loop spans 14 amino acids.

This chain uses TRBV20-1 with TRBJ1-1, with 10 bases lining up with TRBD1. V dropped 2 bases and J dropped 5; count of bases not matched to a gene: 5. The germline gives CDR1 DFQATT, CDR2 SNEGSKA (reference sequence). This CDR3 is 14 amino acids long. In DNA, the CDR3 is TGCAGTGCTAGAACCGGGACAGGGGTAACTGAAGCTTTCTTT. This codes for CSARTGTGVTEAFF.

The CDR3 region has the DNA TGTGCCAGCAGCCCGCTCCCCATGACAGGGTTCCCGAAGAATGAGTATAATGAGCAGTTCTTC. This sequence encodes CASSPLPMTGFPKNEYNEQFF. The V and J genes are TRBV4-2 and TRBJ2-1, with 7 nucleotides matching TRBD1. Germline V gene data show CDR1 as LGHNA and CDR2 as YNFKEQ. V lost 4 bases and J lost 7; bases outside the gene matches: 28. The CDR3 runs 21 residues.

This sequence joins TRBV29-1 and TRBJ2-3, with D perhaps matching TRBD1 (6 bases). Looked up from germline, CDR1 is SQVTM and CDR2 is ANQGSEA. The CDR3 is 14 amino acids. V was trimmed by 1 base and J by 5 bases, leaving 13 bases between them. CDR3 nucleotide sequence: TGCAGCGTTGAAGTACAGGGTTTACTAGATACGCAGTATTTT. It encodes CSVEVQGLLDTQYF.

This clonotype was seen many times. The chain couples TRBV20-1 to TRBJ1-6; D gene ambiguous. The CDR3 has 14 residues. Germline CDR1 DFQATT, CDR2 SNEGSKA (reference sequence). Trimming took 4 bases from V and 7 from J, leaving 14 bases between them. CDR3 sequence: CSANEGLGNSPLHF. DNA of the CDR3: TGCAGTGCTAACGAAGGACTGGGGAATTCACCCCTCCACTTT.

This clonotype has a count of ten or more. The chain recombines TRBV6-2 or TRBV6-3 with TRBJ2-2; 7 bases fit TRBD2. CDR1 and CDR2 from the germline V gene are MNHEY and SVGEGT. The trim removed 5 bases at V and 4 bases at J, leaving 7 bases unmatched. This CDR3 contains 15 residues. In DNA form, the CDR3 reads TGTGCCAGCAGTAACCAGCGGGGAAGCACCGGGGAGCTGTTTTTT. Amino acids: CASSNQRGSTGELFF.

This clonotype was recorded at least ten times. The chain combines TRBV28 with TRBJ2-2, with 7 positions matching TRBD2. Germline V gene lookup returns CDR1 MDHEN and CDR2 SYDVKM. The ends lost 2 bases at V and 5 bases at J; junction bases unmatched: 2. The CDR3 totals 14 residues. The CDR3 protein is CASSLKGGTGELFF. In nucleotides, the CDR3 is TGTGCCAGCAGTTTAAAGGGAGGGACCGGGGAGCTGTTTTTT.